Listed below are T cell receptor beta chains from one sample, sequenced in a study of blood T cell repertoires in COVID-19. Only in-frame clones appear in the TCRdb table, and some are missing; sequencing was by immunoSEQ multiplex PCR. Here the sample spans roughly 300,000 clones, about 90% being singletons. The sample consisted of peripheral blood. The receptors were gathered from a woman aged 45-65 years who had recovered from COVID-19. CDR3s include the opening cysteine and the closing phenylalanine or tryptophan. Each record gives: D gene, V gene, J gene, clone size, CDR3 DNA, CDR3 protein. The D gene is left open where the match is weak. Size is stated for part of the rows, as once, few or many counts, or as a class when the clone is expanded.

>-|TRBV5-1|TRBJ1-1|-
TGCGCCAGCAGCTTTTTCTCAGGGTCGGGCACTGAAGCTTTCTTT
CASSFFSGSGTEAFF
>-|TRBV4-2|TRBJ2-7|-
TGTGCCAGCAGCCGGAACCGGGACTACGAGCAGTACTTC
CASSRNRDYEQYF
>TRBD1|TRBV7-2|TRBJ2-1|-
TGTGCCAGCAGCTTTGACTTAGGACAGGGGGTGTCCTACAATGAGCAGTTCTTC
CASSFDLGQGVSYNEQFF
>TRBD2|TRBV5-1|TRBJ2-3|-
TGCGCCAGCGGACGGACTAGCGGGGGACCAACAGATACGCAGTATTTT
CASGRTSGGPTDTQYF
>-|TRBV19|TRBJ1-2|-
TGTGCCAGTAGCAGAAGAACCAAAACGGACAGTGACTATGGCTACACCTTC
CASSRRTKTDSDYGYTF
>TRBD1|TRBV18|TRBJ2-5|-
TGTGCCAGCTCACCGGGACAGGGGCTTCGGGGGACCCAGTACTTC
CASSPGQGLRGTQYF
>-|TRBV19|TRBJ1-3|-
TGTGCCAGTAGCCGACGGACAGACGGAAACACCATATATTTT
CASSRRTDGNTIYF
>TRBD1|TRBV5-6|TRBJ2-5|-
TGTGCCAGCAGCCCCCCGACCCGGACAGGGAGAGAGACCCAGTACTTC
CASSPPTRTGRETQYF
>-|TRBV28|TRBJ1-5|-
TGTGCCAGCAGTTACGGGGGAGGGAACCAGCCCCAGCATTTT
CASSYGGGNQPQHF
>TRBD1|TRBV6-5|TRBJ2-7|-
TGTGCCAGCAGTTACAGGGGGCGACTTCGAGGGCACGAGCAGTACTTC
CASSYRGRLRGHEQYF
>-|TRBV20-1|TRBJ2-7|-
TGCAGTGCTAGTAATCCTAGCGCCGGGCCCTACGAGCAGTACTTC
CSASNPSAGPYEQYF
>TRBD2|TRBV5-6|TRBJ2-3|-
TGTGCCAGCAGCTTCGCGGGAGGGCCAACAGATACGCAGTATTTT
CASSFAGGPTDTQYF
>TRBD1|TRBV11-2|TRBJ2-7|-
TGTGCCAGCAGCCGGCTCCGGGACAGGGGCTTCTACGAGCAGTACTTC
CASSRLRDRGFYEQYF
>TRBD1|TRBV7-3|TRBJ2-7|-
TGTGCCAGCAGCCAGACAGGGGGCGAGCAGTACTTC
CASSQTGGEQYF
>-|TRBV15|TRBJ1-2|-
TGTGCCACCAGCAGAGACTCCTATAACTATGGCTACACCTTC
CATSRDSYNYGYTF
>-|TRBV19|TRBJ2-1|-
TGTGCCAGTAGTTCGGGCGGGCCTAATGAGCAGTTCTTC
CASSSGGPNEQFF
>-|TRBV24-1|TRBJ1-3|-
TGTGCCACCAATCAGGGGAGTGGGAACACCATATATTTT
CATNQGSGNTIYF
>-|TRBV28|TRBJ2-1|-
TGTGCCAGCAGGACGGGGGGCCGGGAAAATGAGCAGTTCTTC
CASRTGGRENEQFF
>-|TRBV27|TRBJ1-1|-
TGTGCCAGCAGTTTGTTTTGGGGCGCTGAAGCTTTCTTT
CASSLFWGAEAFF
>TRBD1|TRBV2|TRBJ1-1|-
TGTGCCAGCATTGGGACAGGGGGGAACACTGAAGCTTTCTTT
CASIGTGGNTEAFF
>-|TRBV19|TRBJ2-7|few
TGTGCCAGTAGTATCGTGTGGAGTGGGGCCTACGACGAGCAGTACTTC
CASSIVWSGAYDEQYF